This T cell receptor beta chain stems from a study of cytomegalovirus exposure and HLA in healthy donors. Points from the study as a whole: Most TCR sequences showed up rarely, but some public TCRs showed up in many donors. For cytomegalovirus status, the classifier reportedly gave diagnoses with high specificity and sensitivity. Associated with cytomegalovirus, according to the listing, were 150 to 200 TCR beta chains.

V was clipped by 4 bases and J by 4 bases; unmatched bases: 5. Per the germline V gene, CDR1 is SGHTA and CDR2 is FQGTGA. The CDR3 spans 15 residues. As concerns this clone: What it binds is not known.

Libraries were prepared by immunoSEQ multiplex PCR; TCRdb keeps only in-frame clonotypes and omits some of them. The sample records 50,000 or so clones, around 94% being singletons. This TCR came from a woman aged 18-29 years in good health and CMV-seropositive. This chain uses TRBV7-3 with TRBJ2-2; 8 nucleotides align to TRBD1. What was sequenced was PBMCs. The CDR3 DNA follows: TGTGCCAGCAGCTCGAAAGACAGGGGCACCGGGGAGCTGTTTTTT. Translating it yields CASSSKDRGTGELFF.